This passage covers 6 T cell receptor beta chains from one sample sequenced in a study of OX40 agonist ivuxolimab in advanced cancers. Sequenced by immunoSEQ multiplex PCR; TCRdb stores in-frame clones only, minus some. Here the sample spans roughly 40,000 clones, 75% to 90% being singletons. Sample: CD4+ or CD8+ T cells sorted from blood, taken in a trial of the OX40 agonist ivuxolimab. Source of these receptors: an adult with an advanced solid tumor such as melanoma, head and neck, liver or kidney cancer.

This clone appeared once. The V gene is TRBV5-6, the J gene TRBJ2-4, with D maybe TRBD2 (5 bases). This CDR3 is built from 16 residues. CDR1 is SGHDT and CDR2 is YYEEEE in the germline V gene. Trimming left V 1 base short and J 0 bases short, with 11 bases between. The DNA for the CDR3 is TGTGCCAGCAGCTTGCGCGTAGCGCTAGCCAAAAACATTCAGTACTTC. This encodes CASSLRVALAKNIQYF.

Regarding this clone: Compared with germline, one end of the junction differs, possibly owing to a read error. The CDR3 region is CASSATSYLTDTQYF. The CDR3 nucleotides are TGTGCTAGCAGCGCGACTAGCTATCTTACTGATACGCAGTATTTT. J is TRBJ2-3 and V is TRBV7-7; 7 nucleotides agree with TRBD2. CDR1 is SSHAT and CDR2 is FNYEAQ in the germline V gene (reference sequence). The CDR3 sequence is 15 residues long.

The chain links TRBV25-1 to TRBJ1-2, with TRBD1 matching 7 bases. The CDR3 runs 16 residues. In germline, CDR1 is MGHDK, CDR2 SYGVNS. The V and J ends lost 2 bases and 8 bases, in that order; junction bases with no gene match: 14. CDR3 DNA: TGTGCCAGCAGTGAAAGGGCAGGGCAGGGGGTTAGAGGCTACACCTTC. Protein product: CASSERAGQGVRGYTF.

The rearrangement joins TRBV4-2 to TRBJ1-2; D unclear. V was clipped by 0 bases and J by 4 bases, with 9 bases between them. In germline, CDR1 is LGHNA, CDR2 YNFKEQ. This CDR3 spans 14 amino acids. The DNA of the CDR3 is TGTGCCAGCAGCCAAGATTTGACGGCCTATGGCTACACCTTC. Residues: CASSQDLTAYGYTF.

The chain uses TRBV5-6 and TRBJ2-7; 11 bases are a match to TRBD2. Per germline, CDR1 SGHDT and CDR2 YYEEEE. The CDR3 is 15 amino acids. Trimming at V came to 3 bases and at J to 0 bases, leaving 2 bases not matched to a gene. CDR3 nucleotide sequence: TGTGCCAGCAGCTCTAGCGGGAGGCCCTCCTACGAGCAGTACTTC. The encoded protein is CASSSSGRPSYEQYF.

The CDR3 DNA follows: TGTGCCAGCAGTGGCAAACCGGGACTAGAGGTCAATGAGCAGTTCTTC. This gives the protein CASSGKPGLEVNEQFF. J is TRBJ2-1 and V is TRBV6-1; the match to TRBD2 covers 8 bases. With 4 bases clipped from V and 6 bases from J, the junction kept 11 bases outside the gene matches. Germline V gene sequence: CDR1 MNHNS, CDR2 SASEGT. CDR3 size: 16 residues.